The next 8 T cell receptor beta chains were all read from a single sample in a study of T cell responses to AZD1222 COVID-19 vaccine. The assay was immunoSEQ multiplex PCR, and TCRdb's table has in-frame clones only and misses some. Of approximately 140,000 clones in the sample, about nine tenths were seen once. The sequencing here drew on peripheral blood, taken 28 days after the second AZD1222 dose. These receptors came from an adult who received the AZD1222 COVID-19 vaccine.

Comment on this clone: This sample includes further DNA sequences coding for the same CDR3. The V call is TRBV6-5, the J call TRBJ1-2; 9 bases are a match to TRBD1. The CDR3 is 14 residues long. V gave up 6 bases and J gave up 2 bases; unmatched junction bases: 4. Germline V CDR1 and CDR2: MNHEY, SVGAGI. The CDR3 here is CASRGGQGNYGYTF. CDR3 bases: TGTGCCAGCAGGGGGGGACAGGGCAACTATGGCTACACCTTC.

The V call is TRBV5-4, the J call TRBJ2-1; no definite D call. The CDR3 is 15 residues long. The germline V gene encodes CDR1 SGHNT and CDR2 YYREEE (reference sequence). Trimming cost V 0 bases and J 7 bases, with 14 bases left between them. CDR3 in DNA: TGTGCCAGCAGCTTGGGCCAGCAGTTAAGAAATGAGCAGTTCTTC. This gives the protein CASSLGQQLRNEQFF.

The chain combines TRBV19 with TRBJ2-7, with TRBD2 matching 10 bases. The ends lost 6 bases at V and 3 bases at J; junction bases unmatched: 8. This CDR3 region has 15 residues. CDR1 LNHDA and CDR2 SQIVND come from the germline V gene (reference sequence). CDR3 coding DNA: TGTGCCAGTAGCATCGGGGCTAGCGGGGGCTACGAGCAGTACTTC. Translating gives CASSIGASGGYEQYF.

The chain joins TRBV25-1 to TRBJ1-2; the match to TRBD1 covers 7 bases. The CDR3 is made up of 12 amino acids. Germline loops: CDR1 MGHDK, CDR2 SYGVNS. J lost 4 bases, V lost 8 bases, and 4 bases had no gene match. The CDR3 here is CASRDRGYGYTF. CDR3 sequence (DNA): TGTGCCAGCCGGGACAGAGGCTATGGCTACACCTTC.

The chain couples TRBV6-1 to TRBJ2-2; D is undetermined. Trimming removed 2 bases at V and 3 bases at J, with 7 bases between. CDR3 length equals 14 residues. Per the germline V gene, CDR1 is MNHNS and CDR2 is SASEGT. CDR3 DNA: TGTGCCAGCAGTGAATACGGCTACACCGGGGAGCTGTTTTTT. This gives the protein CASSEYGYTGELFF.

This chain links TRBV5-1 with TRBJ2-3; unclear D gene. Trimming removed 4 bases at V and 0 bases at J, with 12 bases between. The CDR3 runs 15 residues. Germline V CDR1 and CDR2: SGHRS, YFSETQ. This CDR3 is CASSPMGGSTDTQYF. Written as DNA, the CDR3 is TGCGCCAGCAGCCCCATGGGCGGTAGCACAGATACGCAGTATTTT.

The V and J genes are TRBV4-2 and TRBJ1-4; maybe TRBD1 (6 bases). The CDR3 spans 16 residues. The germline V gene encodes CDR1 LGHNA and CDR2 YNFKEQ. The V and J ends lost 1 base and 8 bases respectively, with 17 bases between them. CDR3 loop: CASSQVAVGQREKLFF. Written as DNA, the CDR3 is TGTGCCAGCAGCCAAGTGGCCGTAGGACAGAGGGAAAAACTGTTTTTT.

The J gene is TRBJ1-1, the V gene TRBV6-5; unclear D gene. The length of the CDR3 is 14 residues. V was trimmed by 6 bases and J by 0 bases, leaving 11 bases between them. The germline gives CDR1 MNHEY, CDR2 SVGAGI. The DNA for the CDR3 is TGTGCCAGCAGCCACGGACGGATGAACACTGAAGCTTTCTTT. Its protein product is CASSHGRMNTEAFF.